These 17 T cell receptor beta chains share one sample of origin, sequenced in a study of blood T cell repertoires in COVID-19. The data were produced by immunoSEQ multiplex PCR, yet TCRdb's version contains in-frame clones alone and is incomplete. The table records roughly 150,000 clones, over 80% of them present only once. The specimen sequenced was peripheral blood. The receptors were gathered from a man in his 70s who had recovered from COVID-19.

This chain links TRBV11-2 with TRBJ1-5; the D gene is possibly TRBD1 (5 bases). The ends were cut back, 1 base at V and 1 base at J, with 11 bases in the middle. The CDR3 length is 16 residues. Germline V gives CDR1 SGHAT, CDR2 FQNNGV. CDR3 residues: CASSLGSTVSNQPQHF. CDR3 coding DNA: TGTGCCAGCAGCTTAGGCTCGACAGTCAGCAATCAGCCCCAGCATTTT.

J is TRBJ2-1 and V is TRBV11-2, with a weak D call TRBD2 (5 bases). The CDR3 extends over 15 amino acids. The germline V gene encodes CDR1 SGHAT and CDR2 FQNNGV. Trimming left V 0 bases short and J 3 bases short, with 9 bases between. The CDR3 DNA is TGTGCCAGCAGCTTAGATTTCGGGGACTACAATGAGCAGTTCTTC. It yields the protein CASSLDFGDYNEQFF. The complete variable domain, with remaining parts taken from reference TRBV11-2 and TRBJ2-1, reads EAGVAQSPRYKIIEKRQSVAFWCNPISGHATLYWYQQILGQGPKLLIQFQNNGVVDDSQLPKDRFSAERLKGVDSTLKIQPAKLEDSAVYLCASSLDFGDYNEQFFGPGTRLTVL.

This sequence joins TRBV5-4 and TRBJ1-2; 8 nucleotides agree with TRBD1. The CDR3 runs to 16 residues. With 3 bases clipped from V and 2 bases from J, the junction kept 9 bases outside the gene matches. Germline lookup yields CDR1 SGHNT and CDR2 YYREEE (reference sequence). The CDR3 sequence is CASSSSPGTGNYGYTF. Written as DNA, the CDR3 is TGTGCCAGCAGCTCCAGTCCCGGGACAGGAAACTATGGCTACACCTTC.

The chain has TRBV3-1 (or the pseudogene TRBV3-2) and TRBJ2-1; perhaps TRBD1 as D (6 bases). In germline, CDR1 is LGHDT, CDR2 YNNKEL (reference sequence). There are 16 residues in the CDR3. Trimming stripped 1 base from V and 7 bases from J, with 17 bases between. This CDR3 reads CASSQVMSGGRNEQFF. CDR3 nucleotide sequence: TGTGCCAGCAGCCAAGTAATGAGTGGGGGCCGGAATGAGCAGTTCTTC.

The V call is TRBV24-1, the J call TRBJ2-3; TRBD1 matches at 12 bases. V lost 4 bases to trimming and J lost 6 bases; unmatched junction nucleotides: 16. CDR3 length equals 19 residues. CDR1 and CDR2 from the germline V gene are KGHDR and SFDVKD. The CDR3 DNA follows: TGTGCCACCAGTGACAGTGCTGGGACAGGGGGCGGAAGGGGGGATACGCAGTATTTT. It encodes CATSDSAGTGGGRGDTQYF.

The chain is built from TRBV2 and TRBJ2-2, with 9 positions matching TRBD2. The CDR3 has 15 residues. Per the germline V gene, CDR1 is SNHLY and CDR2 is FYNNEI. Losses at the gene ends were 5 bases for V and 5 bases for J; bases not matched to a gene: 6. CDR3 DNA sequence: TGTGCCAGCAGTATAGCGGGAGTAGAGACCGGGGAGCTGTTTTTT. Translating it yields CASSIAGVETGELFF.

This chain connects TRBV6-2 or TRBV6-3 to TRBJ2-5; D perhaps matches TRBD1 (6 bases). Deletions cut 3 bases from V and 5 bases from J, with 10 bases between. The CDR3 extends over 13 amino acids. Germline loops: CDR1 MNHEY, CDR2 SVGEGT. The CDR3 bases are TGTGCCAGCAGTTATTTAACAGGGGAGACCCAGTACTTC. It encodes CASSYLTGETQYF.

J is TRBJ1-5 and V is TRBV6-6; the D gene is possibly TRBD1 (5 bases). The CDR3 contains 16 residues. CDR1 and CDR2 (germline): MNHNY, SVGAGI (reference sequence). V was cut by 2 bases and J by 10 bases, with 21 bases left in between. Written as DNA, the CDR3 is TGTGCCAGCAGTTACAGGCAGGGTGCGGGATCAGCCCCCCAGCATTTT. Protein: CASSYRQGAGSAPQHF.

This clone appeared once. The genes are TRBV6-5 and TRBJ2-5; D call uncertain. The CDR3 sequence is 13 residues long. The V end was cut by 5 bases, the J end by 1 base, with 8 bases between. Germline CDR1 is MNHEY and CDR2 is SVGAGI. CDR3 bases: TGTGCCAGCAGTCCGGTACCCCAAGAGACCCAGTACTTC. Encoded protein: CASSPVPQETQYF.

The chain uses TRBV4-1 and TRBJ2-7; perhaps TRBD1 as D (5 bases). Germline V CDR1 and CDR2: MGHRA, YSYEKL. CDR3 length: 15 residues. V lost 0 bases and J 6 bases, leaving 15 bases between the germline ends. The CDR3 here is CASSQERQFSGEQYF. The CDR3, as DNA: TGCGCCAGCAGCCAAGAGAGACAGTTCTCGGGCGAGCAGTACTTC.

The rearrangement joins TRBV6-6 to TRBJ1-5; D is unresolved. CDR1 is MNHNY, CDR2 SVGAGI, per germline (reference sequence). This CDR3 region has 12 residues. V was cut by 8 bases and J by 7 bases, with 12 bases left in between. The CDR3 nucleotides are TGTGCCAGCGGCCAGGCCGCCCAGCCCCAGCATTTT. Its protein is CASGQAAQPQHF.

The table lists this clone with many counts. This CDR3 reads CASSPGTSGRGEQYF. The CDR3, as DNA: TGTGCCAGCAGCCCGGGGACTAGCGGGAGGGGCGAGCAGTACTTC. The chain links TRBV9 to TRBJ2-7; 16 positions match TRBD2. Looked up from germline, CDR1 is SGDLS and CDR2 is YYNGEE. The CDR3 is made up of 15 amino acids. The V gene end was trimmed by 4 bases and the J gene end by 6 bases; junction bases not matched to a gene: 4.

The CDR3 coding sequence is TGTGCCAGTAGTCCCAGGACAGGGGTCGAAAAACTGTTTTTT. Protein sequence: CASSPRTGVEKLFF. The chain uses TRBV19 and TRBJ1-4, with 9 bases identical to TRBD1. V lost 5 bases and J lost 8; bases outside the gene matches: 6. The CDR3 has 14 residues. Germline CDR1 reads LNHDA; CDR2 reads SQIVND (reference sequence).

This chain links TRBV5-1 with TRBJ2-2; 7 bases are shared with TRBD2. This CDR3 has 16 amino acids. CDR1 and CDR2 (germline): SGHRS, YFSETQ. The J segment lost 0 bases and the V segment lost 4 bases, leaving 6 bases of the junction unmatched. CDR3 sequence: CASSGGDSSNTGELFF. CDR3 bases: TGCGCCAGCAGCGGGGGGGATTCGTCGAACACCGGGGAGCTGTTTTTT.

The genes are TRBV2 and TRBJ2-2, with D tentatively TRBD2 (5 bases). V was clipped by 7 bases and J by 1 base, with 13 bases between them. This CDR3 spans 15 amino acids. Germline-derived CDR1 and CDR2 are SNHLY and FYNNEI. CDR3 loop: CASTRGLQNTGELFF. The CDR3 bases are TGTGCCAGCACGCGAGGGCTACAGAACACCGGGGAGCTGTTTTTT.

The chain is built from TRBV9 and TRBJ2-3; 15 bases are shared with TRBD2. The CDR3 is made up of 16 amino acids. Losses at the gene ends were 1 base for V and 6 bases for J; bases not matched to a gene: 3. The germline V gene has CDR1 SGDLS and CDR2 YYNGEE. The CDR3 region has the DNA TGTGCCAGCAGCGTAACGGGACTAGCGGGAGGTGATACGCAGTATTTT. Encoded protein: CASSVTGLAGGDTQYF.

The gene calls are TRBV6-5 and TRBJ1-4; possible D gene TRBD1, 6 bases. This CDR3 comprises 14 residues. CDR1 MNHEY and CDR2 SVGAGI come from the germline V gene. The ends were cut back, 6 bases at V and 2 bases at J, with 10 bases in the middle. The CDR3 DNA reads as TGTGCCAGCAGCCGACAGGTGACTAATGAAAAACTGTTTTTT. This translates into CASSRQVTNEKLFF.